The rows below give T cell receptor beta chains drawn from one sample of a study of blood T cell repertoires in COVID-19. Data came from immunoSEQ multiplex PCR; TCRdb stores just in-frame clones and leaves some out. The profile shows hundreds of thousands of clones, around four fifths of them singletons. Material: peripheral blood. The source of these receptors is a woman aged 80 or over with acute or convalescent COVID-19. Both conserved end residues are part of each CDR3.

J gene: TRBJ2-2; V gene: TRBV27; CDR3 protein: CASSPTEKNTGELFF
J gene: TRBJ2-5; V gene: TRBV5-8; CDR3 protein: CASSSGRGQETQYF
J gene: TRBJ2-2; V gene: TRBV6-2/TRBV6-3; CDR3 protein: CASSYSPHRAGGSTGELFF
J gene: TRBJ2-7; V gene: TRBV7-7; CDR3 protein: CASSLGELTGRYEQYF
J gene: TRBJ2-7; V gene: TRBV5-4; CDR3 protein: CASSLVGTGGDEQYF
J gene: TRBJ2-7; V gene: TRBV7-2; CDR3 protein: CASSLGTSGMMVEQYF
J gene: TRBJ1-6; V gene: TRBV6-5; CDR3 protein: CASSYRGNSPLHF
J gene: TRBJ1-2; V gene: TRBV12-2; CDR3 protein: CASTPPGQIKPPNYGYTF
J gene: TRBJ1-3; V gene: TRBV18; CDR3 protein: CASSPATARSGNTIYF
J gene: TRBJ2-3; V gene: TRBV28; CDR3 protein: CASSLGTYTQYF
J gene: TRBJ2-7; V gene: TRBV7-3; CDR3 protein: CASSLAGTGDFYEQYF
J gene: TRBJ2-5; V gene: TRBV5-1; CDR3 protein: CASSPGTGSETQYF
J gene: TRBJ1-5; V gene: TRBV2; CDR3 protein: CASSEALQGAVRYQPQHF
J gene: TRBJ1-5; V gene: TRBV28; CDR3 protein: CASSLDGHNSNQPQHF
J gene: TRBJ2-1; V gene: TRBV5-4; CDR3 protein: CAKNKGTAHPNEQFF
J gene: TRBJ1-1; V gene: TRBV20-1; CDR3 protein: CSAKGRTEAFF
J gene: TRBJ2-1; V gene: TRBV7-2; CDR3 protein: CASNQGLAGYNEQFF
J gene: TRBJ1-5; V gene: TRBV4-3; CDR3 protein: CASSQGQGENQPQHF
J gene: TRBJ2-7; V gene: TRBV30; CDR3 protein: CAWSVTQRYEQYF
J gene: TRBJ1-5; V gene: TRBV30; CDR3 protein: CAWSVQGDQPQHF
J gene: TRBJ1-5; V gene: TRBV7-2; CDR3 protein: CASSKGQVVEPQHF
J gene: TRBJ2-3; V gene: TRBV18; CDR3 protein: CASSPIAADTQYF
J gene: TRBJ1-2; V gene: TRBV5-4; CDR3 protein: CASSFPGQGAGGYTF
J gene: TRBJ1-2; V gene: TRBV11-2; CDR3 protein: CASSQTGVGYGYTF
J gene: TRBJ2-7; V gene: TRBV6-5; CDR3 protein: CASSYGGYPYEQYF
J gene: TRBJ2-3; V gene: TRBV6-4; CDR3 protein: CASSDSKGSTDTQYF
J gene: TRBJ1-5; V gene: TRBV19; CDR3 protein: CASSNDRGIQPQHF
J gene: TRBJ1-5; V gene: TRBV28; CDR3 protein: CASRSRGLGTQPQHF
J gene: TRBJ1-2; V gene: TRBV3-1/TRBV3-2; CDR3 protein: CASSQAPQGRYGYTF
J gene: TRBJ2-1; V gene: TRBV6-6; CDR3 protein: CASSFGTNNNEQFF
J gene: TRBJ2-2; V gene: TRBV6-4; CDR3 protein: CASSVTPEGTGELFF
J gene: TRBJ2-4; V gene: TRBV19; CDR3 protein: CASSISGLAKNIQYF
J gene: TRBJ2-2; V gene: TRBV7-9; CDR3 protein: CASSFYTGGTGELFF
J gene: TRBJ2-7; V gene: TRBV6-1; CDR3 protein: CASSEGAFSGSNDF
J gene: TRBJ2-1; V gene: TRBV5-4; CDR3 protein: CASSVLAGDNEQFF
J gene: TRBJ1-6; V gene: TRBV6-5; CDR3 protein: CASSYLGTVTNSPLHF
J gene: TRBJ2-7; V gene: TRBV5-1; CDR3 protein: CASSPGDRSYEQYF
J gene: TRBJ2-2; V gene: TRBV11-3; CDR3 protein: CASSLDAGELFF
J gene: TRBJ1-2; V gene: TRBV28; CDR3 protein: CASSFRGGYTF
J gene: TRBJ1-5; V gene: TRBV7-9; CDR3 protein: CASSLGTGESQPQHF
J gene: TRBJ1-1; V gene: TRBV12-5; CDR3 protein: CASGSQALAEAFF
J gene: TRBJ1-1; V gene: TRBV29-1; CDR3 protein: CSVGEQGAQNTEAFF
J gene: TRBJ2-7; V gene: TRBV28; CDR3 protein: CASSIAIRSYEQYF
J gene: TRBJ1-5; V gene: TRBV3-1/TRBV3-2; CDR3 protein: CASSQGRQGSQPQHF
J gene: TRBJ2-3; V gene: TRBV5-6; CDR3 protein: CASSPRLAESTDTQYF
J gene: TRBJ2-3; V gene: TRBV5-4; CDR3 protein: CASSLGDRQDTQYF
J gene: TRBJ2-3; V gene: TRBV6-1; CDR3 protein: CASSERFLAGYTDTQYF
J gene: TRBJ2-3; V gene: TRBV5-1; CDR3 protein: CASSLAPLTGGLADTQYF
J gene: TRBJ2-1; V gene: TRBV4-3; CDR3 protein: CASSQDRTAYNEQFF
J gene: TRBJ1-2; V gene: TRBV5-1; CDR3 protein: CASSPREVDYGYTF
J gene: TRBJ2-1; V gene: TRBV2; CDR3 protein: CASSSNSGVNNEQFF
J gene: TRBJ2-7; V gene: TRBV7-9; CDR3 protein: CASSPRTDLYF